This is a list of T cell receptor beta chains from one sample in a study of early T cells in non-severe SARS-CoV-2 infection. TCRdb reanalysed the 5' RACE reads using MiXCR and keeps one entry per CDR3 protein. Of some 55,000 distinct CDR3 sequences in the sample, over 10% are singletons; the top ten hold 2.9%. The sequencing sample was made of whole blood. These receptors all stem from an adult who was a healthcare worker with PCR-confirmed SARS-CoV-2 infection or an uninfected control (not recorded which). The CDR3 runs from the conserved cysteine through the conserved F or W. The D gene is left open where the match is weak. Clone sizes are given selectively: once, few, many, or a class where the clone is expanded.

clone_size	d_call	j_call	v_call	cdr3_nt	cdr3_aa
few	-	TRBJ2-5	TRBV3-1	TGTGCCAGCAGCAAGAGGCCCCGCGAGACCCAGTACTTC	CASSKRPRETQYF
-	-	TRBJ1-6	TRBV7-8	TGTGCCAGCAGCCCGCTCCTCCCCAATTCACCCCTCCACTTT	CASSPLLPNSPLHF
many	-	TRBJ1-5	TRBV20-1	TGCAGTGCTAGAGATCTAAGCAGTCAGCCCCAGCATTTT	CSARDLSSQPQHF
-	-	TRBJ2-6	TRBV7-9	TGTGCCAGCAGCATATCCTTATCGGGCATATCGGCCAACGTCCTGACTTTC	CASSISLSGISANVLTF
many	-	TRBJ2-2	TRBV29-1	TGCAGCGCGACAGGTTTCGCGAACACCGGGGAGCTGTTTTTT	CSATGFANTGELFF
many	-	TRBJ1-1	TRBV29-1	TGCAGCGCCCGACAGACTATGAACACTGAAGCTTTCTTT	CSARQTMNTEAFF
many	TRBD2	TRBJ2-2	TRBV6-2/TRBV6-3	TGTGCCAGCAGTTCGCCGACCCCGGGACTAGCGGCCACCGGGGAGCTGTTTTTT	CASSSPTPGLAATGELFF
many	TRBD1	TRBJ1-2	TRBV29-1	TGCAGCGCCGGACAGGGGGACTATGGCTACACCTTC	CSAGQGDYGYTF
many	-	TRBJ2-5	TRBV5-6	TGTGCCAGCAGCCATAAAGAGACCCAGTACTTC	CASSHKETQYF
many	TRBD2	TRBJ2-2	TRBV11-2	TGTGCCAGCAGCATAAGCGGGACCACCGGGGAGCTGTTTTTT	CASSISGTTGELFF
many	-	TRBJ2-1	TRBV6-6	TGTGCCAGCAGTTACGGGGACCGGTTAGACAATGAGCAGTTCTTC	CASSYGDRLDNEQFF
few	TRBD2	TRBJ2-5	TRBV20-1	TGCAGTGTGCCGACTAGCGTAGAGACCCAGTACTTC	CSVPTSVETQYF
few	-	TRBJ2-5	TRBV6-6	TGTGCCAGCAGTTACTCGAGGGAGACCCAGTACTTC	CASSYSRETQYF
-	-	TRBJ1-1	TRBV29-1	TGCAGCGCCGTGGCTATTGAAGCTTTCTTT	CSAVAIEAFF
-	-	TRBJ2-1	TRBV20-1	TGCAGTGCTCAGATTGGCCCCCCCCATGAGCAGTTCTTC	CSAQIGPPHEQFF
many	-	TRBJ2-2	TRBV12-3/TRBV12-4	TGTGCCAGCATTACGGACAGTTCGAACACCGGGGAGCTGTTTTTT	CASITDSSNTGELFF
few	TRBD2	TRBJ2-1	TRBV9	TGTGCCAGCAGCGTAGGGACTAGCGGGGTGTTGGGGCAGTTCTTC	CASSVGTSGVLGQFF
many	TRBD2	TRBJ2-5	TRBV5-4	TGTGCCAGCAGCTTGGGGGGGGGAACCCAGTACTTC	CASSLGGGTQYF
many	-	TRBJ2-2	TRBV5-4	TGTGCCAGCAGTTTGGATCCTACCAACACCGGGGAGCTGTTTTTT	CASSLDPTNTGELFF
few	-	TRBJ1-5	TRBV19	TGTGCCAGTAGGGAACGGGAGAATCAGCCCCAGCATTTT	CASRERENQPQHF
-	-	TRBJ2-3	TRBV29-1	TGCAGCGTCGCTAAGGGGACTTACACAGATACGCAGTATTTT	CSVAKGTYTDTQYF
-	TRBD1	TRBJ1-2	TRBV6-6	TGTGCCAGCATCATGGACAGGGCTAACTATGGCTACACCTTC	CASIMDRANYGYTF
many	-	TRBJ2-7	TRBV7-2	TGTGCCAGCAGCTTACGGGGAAAACCGTACTTC	CASSLRGKPYF
many	-	TRBJ2-7	TRBV20-1	TGCAGTGCTAGAGTCCCCGGGACCGCGGGAGAGCAGTACTTC	CSARVPGTAGEQYF
many	-	TRBJ2-1	TRBV29-1	TGCAGCGAAACAAACTACAATGAGCAGTTCTTC	CSETNYNEQFF
-	-	TRBJ2-4	TRBV6-2/TRBV6-3	TGTGCCAGCAAGGGGGATATTCAAAACATTCAGTACTTC	CASKGDIQNIQYF
-	-	TRBJ1-2	TRBV18	TGTGCCAGCTCACCACGTCTAGGGGACTATGGCTACACCTTC	CASSPRLGDYGYTF
many	-	TRBJ1-2	TRBV9	TGTGCCAGCAGCCCCGACGGGGCACACGGGGGCTACACCTTC	CASSPDGAHGGYTF
few	TRBD2	TRBJ2-1	TRBV10-3	TGTGCCGTTAGCGGGGGGTTCGATGAGCAGTTCTTC	CAVSGGFDEQFF
many	-	TRBJ2-2	TRBV7-8	TGTGCCAGCAGGATCGTTGGGGGCGGGGAGCTGTTTTTT	CASRIVGGGELFF
few	-	TRBJ2-5	TRBV29-1	TGCAGCGTTGACTCTCAGTACTTC	CSVDSQYF
many	-	TRBJ2-1	TRBV29-1	TGCAGCGTTGAAGGTACACCCTCATCCTACAATGAGCAGTTCTTC	CSVEGTPSSYNEQFF
few	-	TRBJ2-1	TRBV6-8	TGTGCCAGCAAAATGGGGCGACACACCTACAATGAGCAGTTCTTC	CASKMGRHTYNEQFF
many	TRBD2	TRBJ2-7	TRBV6-6	TGTGCCAGCAGTTACCCCCTAGCGGAGTCCTACGAGCAGTACTTC	CASSYPLAESYEQYF
-	-	TRBJ2-1	TRBV29-1	TGCAGCGTTGATGAGTTTTCCTACAATGAGCAGTTCTTC	CSVDEFSYNEQFF
-	-	TRBJ1-1	TRBV7-9	TGTGCCAGCAGCACTTCACCTGGTTTCATGAACACTGAAGCTTTCTTT	CASSTSPGFMNTEAFF
many	TRBD2	TRBJ2-7	TRBV20-1	TGCAGTGCTGGGACTAGCGGGGGGCCAGCCCCCTCCTACGAGCAGTACTTC	CSAGTSGGPAPSYEQYF